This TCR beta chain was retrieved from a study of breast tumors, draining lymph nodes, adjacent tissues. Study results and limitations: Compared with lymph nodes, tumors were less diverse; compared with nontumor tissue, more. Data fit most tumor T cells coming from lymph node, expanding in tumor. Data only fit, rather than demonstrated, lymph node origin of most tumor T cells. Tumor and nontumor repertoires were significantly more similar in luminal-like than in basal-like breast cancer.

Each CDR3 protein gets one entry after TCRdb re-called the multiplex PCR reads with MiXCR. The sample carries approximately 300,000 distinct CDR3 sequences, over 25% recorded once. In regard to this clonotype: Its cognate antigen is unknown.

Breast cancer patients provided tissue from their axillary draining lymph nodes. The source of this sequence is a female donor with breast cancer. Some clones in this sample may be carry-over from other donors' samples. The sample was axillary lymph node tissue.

The CDR3 nucleotides are TGCGCCAGCAGCTTCTCTAGCGGGAGGGCCAATGAGCAGTTCTTC. It yields the protein CASSFSSGRANEQFF. The chain has TRBV5-1 and TRBJ2-1, with 12 bases lining up with TRBD2. Germline V gene data show CDR1 as SGHRS and CDR2 as YFSETQ. The CDR3 spans 15 residues. After removal of 2 bases from V and 6 bases from J, the junction contained 3 bases not matched to a gene.